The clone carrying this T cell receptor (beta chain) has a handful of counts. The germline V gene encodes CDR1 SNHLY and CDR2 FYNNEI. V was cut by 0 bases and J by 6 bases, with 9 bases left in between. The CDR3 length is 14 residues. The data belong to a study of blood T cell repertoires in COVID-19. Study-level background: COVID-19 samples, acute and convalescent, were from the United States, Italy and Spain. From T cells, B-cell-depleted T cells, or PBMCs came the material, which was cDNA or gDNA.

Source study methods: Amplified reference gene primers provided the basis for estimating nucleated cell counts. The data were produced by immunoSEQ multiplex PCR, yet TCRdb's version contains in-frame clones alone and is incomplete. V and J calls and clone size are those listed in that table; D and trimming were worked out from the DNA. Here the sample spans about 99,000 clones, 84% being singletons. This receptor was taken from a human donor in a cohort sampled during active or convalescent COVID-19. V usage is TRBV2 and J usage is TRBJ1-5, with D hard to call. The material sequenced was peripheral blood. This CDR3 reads CASSEAVRSQPQHF. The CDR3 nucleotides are TGTGCCAGCAGTGAAGCGGTAAGGAGTCAGCCCCAGCATTTT.